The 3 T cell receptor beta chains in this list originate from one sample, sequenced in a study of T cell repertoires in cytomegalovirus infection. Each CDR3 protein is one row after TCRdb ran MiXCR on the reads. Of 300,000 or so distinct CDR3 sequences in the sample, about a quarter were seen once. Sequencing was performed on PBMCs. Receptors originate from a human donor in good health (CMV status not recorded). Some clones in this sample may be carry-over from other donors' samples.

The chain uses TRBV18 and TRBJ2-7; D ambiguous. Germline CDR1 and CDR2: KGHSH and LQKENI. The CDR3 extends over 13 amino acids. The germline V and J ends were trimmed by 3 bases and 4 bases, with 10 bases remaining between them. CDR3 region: CASSPQDGYEQYF. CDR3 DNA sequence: TGTGCCAGCTCACCCCAAGACGGGTACGAGCAGTACTTC.

CDR3 bases: TGCAGTGCTAGACTTTTTGGGACAGGATCCTACAATGAGCAGTTCTTC. This codes for CSARLFGTGSYNEQFF. The chain combines TRBV20-1 with TRBJ2-1, with 8 bases that match TRBD1. This CDR3 has 16 amino acids. V lost 2 bases, J lost 1 base, and 7 bases stayed unmatched. CDR1 and CDR2 (germline): DFQATT, SNEGSKA (reference sequence).

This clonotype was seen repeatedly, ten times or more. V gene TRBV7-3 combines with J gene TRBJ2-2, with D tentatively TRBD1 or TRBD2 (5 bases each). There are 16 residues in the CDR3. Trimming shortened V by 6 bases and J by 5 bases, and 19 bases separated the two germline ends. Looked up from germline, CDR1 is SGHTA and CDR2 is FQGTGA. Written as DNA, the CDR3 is TGTGCCAGCAGTTTTCTTCGTCTAGCAGGGACCGGGGAGCTGTTTTTT. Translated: CASSFLRLAGTGELFF.